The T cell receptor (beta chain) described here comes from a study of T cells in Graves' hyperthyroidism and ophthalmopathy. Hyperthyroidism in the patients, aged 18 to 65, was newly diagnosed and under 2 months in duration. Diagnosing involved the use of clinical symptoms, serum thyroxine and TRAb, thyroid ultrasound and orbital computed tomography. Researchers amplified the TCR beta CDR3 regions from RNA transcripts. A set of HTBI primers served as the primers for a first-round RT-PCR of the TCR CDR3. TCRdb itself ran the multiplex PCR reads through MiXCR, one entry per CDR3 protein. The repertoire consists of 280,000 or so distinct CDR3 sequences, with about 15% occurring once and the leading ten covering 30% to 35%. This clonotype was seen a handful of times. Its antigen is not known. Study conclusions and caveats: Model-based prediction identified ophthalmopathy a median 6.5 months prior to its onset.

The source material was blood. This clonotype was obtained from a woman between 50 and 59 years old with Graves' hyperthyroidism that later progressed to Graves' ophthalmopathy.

CDR3 DNA sequence: TGTGCCAGCACCAAACTTGGACAGGGGGCCCTCTCTGGGGCCAACGTCCTGACTTTC. Translating it yields CASTKLGQGALSGANVLTF. J is TRBJ2-6 and V is TRBV27; TRBD1 aligns across 11 bases. Germline assignment: CDR1 MNHEY and CDR2 SMNVEV (reference sequence). V lost 7 bases and J lost 0; bases outside the gene matches: 11. CDR3 size: 19 residues.